The present T cell receptor (beta chain) was sequenced within a study of blood T cell repertoires in COVID-19. Study-wide context: The United States, Italy and Spain were the sources of the acute and convalescent COVID-19 samples.

The assay was immunoSEQ multiplex PCR, and TCRdb's table has in-frame clones only and misses some. The sample consists of roughly 250,000 clones, more than 75% of them appearing once. The germline V gene encodes CDR1 SGHAT and CDR2 FQNNGV. V trimming: 2 bases; J trimming: 2 bases; junction bases outside the gene matches: 5. The CDR3 spans 16 residues. Individuals aged about 18 to 100 years were recruited from 24 US areas. The sequenced sample was PBMCs or T cells enriched from blood (not recorded which). The sequence came from a woman aged 35 to 49 with acute COVID-19. The rearrangement joins TRBV11-2 to TRBJ2-1; 8 nucleotides agree with TRBD2. CDR3 protein: CASSLLAGPTYNEQFF. CDR3 DNA: TGTGCCAGCAGCTTACTAGCGGGCCCGACCTACAATGAGCAGTTCTTC.